This T cell receptor (beta chain) was captured by sequencing in a study of beta chain features in type 1 diabetes. Germline trimming cut 5 bases from V and 4 bases from J; bases unmatched to any gene: 7. Germline CDR1 and CDR2: SNHLY and FYNNEI. CDR3 length: 16 amino acids. Expressed TCRB transcripts got sequenced, as all isolated RNA was reverse transcribed. Here immunoSEQ multiplex PCR was the method, and the copy in TCRdb shows in-frame clones only, minus some. The sample records about 190,000 clones, 7% to 9% being singletons. Isolation of CD4+ naive, central memory, regulatory and stem cell-like memory cells was achieved by sorting via CD45RO/CCR7/CD25/CD127/CD95/CD27. Regarding the study as a whole: A moderate, significant TCRB CDR3 shortening appeared in type 1 diabetes across four CD4+ subsets. Insertions were fewer and deletions more numerous at VDJ junctions in type 1 diabetes patients.

This clone has more than one count but fewer than ten. Its antigen remains unknown. Input material: central memory CD4+ T cells from blood. The chain has TRBV2 and TRBJ1-6; the match to TRBD1 covers 8 bases. This TCR came from a man in his late teens or twenties with type 1 diabetes. The CDR3 loop is CASSRDRGGYNSPLHF. Written as DNA, the CDR3 is TGTGCCAGCAGTCGTGACAGGGGCGGATATAATTCACCCCTCCACTTT.